This T cell receptor (beta chain) came from a study of cytomegalovirus exposure and HLA in healthy donors. Study-wide findings and caveats: It emerged from a later analysis that several of the most significant clusters appeared to be linked to common viral pathogens.

This clone was seen only a few times. No antigen is known for it. The PCR ran on 60 Vbeta and 13 Jbeta primers. Data came from immunoSEQ multiplex PCR; TCRdb stores just in-frame clones and leaves some out. The sample has some 150,000 clones; around 80% are singletons. Germline trimming cut 6 bases from V and 2 bases from J; bases unmatched to any gene: 9. This CDR3 is 15 amino acids long. CDR1 and CDR2 (germline): KGHSH, LQKENI. This TCR came from a woman in her twenties or thirties in good health and CMV-seropositive. The rearrangement joins TRBV18 to TRBJ2-7; 8 bases map to TRBD1. The sequenced material came from PBMCs. The CDR3 region has the DNA TGTGCCAGCTCCGGACGACAGGGGCCCCCCTACGAGCAGTACTTC. It yields the protein CASSGRQGPPYEQYF. Full variable domain (remainder filled in from reference TRBV18 and TRBJ2-7): NAGVMQNPRHLVRRRGQEARLRCSPMKGHSHVYWYRQLPEEGLKFMVYLQKENIIDESGMPKERFSAEFPKEGPSILRIQQVVRGDSAAYFCASSGRQGPPYEQYFGPGTRLTVT.